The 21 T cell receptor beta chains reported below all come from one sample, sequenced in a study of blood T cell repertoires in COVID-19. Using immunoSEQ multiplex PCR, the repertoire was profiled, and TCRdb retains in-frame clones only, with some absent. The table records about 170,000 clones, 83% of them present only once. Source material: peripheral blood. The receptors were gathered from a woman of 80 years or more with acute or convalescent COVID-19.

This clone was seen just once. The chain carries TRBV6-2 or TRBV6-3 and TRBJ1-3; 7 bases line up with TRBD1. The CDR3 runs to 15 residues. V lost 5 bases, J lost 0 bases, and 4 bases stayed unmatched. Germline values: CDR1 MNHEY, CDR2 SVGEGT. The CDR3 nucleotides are TGTGCCAGCAGTCCCGGGACAGACTCTGGAAACACCATATATTTT. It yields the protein CASSPGTDSGNTIYF.

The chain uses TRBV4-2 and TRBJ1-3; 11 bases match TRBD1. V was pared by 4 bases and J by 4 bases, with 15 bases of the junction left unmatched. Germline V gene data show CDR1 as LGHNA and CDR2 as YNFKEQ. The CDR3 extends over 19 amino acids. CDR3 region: CASSRLGGTGGHFGNTIYF. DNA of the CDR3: TGTGCCAGCAGCCGGTTGGGTGGGACAGGGGGGCATTTCGGAAACACCATATATTTT.

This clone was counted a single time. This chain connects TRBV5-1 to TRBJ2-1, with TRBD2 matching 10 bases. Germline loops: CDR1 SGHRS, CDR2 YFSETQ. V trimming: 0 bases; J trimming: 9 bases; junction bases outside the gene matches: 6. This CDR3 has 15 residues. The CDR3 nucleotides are TGCGCCAGCAGCTTGGCACCGGGACTAGCGAGTGAGCAGTTCTTC. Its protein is CASSLAPGLASEQFF. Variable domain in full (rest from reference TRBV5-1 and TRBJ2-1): KAGVTQTPRYLIKTRGQQVTLSCSPISGHRSVSWYQQTPGQGLQFLFEYFSETQRNKGNFPGRFSGRQFSNSRSEMNVSTLELGDSALYLCASSLAPGLASEQFFGPGTRLTVL.

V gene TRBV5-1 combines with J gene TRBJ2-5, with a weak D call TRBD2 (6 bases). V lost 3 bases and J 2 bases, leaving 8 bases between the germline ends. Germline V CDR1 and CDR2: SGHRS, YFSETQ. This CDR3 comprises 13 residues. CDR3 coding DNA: TGCGCCAGCAGCTGGGACTTACAAGAGACCCAGTACTTC. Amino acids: CASSWDLQETQYF.

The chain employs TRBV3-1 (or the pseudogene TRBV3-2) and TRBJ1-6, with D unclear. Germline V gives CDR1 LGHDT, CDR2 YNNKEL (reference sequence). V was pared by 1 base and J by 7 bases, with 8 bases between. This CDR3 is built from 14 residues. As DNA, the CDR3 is TGTGCCAGCAGCCAAGTGGCGGGGAATTCACCCCTCCACTTT. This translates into CASSQVAGNSPLHF.

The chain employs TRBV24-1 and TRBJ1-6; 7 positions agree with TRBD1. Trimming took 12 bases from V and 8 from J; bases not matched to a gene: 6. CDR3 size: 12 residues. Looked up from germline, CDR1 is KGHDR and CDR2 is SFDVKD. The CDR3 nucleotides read TGTGCCGCCGGACAGGCTGATTCACCCCTCCACTTT. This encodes CAAGQADSPLHF.

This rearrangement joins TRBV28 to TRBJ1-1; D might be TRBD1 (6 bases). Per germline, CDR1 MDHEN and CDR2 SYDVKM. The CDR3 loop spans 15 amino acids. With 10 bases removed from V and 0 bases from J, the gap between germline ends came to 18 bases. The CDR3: CATTNLDSLNTEAFF. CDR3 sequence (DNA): TGTGCCACCACAAACCTGGACAGCCTGAACACTGAAGCTTTCTTT.

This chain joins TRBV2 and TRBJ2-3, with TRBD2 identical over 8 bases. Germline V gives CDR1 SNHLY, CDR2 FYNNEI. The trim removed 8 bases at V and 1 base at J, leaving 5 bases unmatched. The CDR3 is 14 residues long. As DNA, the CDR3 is TGTGCCAGCGGAGTAGCGGGGCGCACAGATACGCAGTATTTT. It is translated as CASGVAGRTDTQYF.

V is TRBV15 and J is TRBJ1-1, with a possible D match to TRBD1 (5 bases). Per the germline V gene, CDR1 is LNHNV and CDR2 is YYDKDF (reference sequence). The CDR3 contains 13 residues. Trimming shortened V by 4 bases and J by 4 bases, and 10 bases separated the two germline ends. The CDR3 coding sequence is TGTGCCACCAGCAATGGCAGGGCCACTGAAGCTTTCTTT. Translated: CATSNGRATEAFF.

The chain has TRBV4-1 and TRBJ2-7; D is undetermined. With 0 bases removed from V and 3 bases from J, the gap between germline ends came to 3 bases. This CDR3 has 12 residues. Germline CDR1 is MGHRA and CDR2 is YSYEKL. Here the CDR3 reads CASSQDYYEQYF. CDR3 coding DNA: TGCGCCAGCAGCCAAGATTACTACGAGCAGTACTTC.

DNA of the CDR3: TGCGCCAGCAACTTCCTTGTGACTAGCGCGAGCACAGATACGCAGTATTTT. Its protein product is CASNFLVTSASTDTQYF. The rearrangement uses TRBV5-1 and TRBJ2-3, with 8 bases that match TRBD2. The CDR3 length is 17 residues. Per germline, CDR1 SGHRS and CDR2 YFSETQ. Trimming at V came to 6 bases and at J to 0 bases, leaving 12 bases not matched to a gene.

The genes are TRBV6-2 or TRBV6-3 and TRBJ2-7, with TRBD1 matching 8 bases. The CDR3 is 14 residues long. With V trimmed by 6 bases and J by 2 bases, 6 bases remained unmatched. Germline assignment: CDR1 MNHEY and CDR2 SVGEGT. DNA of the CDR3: TGTGCCAGCAGCCAACAGGGGGAAACCTACGAGCAGTACTTC. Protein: CASSQQGETYEQYF.

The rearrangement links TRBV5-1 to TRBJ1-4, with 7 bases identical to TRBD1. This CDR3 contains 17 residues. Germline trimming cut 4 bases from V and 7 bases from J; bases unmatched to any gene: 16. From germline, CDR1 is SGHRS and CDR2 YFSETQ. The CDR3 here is CASSVGTQGSSGEKLFF. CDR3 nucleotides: TGCGCCAGCAGCGTGGGGACACAGGGGAGTAGCGGTGAAAAACTGTTTTTT. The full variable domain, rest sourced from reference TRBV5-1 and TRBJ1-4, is KAGVTQTPRYLIKTRGQQVTLSCSPISGHRSVSWYQQTPGQGLQFLFEYFSETQRNKGNFPGRFSGRQFSNSRSEMNVSTLELGDSALYLCASSVGTQGSSGEKLFFGSGTQLSVL.

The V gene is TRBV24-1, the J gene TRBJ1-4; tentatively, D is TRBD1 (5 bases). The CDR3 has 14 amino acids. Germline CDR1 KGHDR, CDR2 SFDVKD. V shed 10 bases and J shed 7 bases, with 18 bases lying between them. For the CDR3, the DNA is TGTGCCACTCCTCGGGGGGAGGGAGGTGAAAAACTGTTTTTT. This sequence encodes CATPRGEGGEKLFF.

CDR3 bases: TGTGCCAGCAGCCCGCGGAGGGAGCGGTATAATTCACCCCTCCACTTT. This encodes CASSPRRERYNSPLHF. The chain couples TRBV7-8 to TRBJ1-6; no clear D. V was shortened by 5 bases and J by 4 bases, with 15 bases between the two germline ends. CDR1 and CDR2 (germline): SGHVS, FQNEAQ. CDR3 size: 16 residues.

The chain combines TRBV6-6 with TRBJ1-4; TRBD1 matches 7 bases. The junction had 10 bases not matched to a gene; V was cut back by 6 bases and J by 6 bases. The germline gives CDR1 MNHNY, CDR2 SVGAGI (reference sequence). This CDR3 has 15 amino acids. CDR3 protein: CASRTATGWDEKLFF. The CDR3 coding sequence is TGTGCCAGCAGGACCGCGACAGGGTGGGATGAAAAACTGTTTTTT.

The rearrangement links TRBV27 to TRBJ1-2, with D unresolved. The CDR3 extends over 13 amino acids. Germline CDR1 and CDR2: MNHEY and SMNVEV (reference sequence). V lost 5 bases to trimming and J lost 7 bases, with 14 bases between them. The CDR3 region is CASSPSWQRGYTF. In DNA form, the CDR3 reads TGTGCCAGCAGTCCCTCCTGGCAGCGTGGCTACACCTTC.

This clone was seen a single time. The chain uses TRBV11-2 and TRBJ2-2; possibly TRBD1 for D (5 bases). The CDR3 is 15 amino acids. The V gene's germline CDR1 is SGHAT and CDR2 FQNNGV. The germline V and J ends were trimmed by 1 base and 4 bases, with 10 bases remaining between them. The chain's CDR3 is CASSLVRDVTGELFF. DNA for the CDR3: TGTGCCAGCAGCTTAGTCAGGGATGTCACCGGGGAGCTGTTTTTT.

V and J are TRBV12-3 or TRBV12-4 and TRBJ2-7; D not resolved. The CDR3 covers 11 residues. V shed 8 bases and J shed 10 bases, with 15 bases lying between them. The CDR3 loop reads CASGPHSRQYF. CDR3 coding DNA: TGTGCCAGCGGTCCGCATAGTCGTCAGTACTTC.

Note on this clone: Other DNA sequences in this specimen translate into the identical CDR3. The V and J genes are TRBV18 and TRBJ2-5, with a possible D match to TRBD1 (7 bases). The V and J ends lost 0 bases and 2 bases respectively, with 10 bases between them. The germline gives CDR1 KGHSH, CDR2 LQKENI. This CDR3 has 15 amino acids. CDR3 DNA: TGTGCCAGCTCACCACCGGGGGGACAGCAAGAGACCCAGTACTTC. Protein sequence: CASSPPGGQQETQYF.

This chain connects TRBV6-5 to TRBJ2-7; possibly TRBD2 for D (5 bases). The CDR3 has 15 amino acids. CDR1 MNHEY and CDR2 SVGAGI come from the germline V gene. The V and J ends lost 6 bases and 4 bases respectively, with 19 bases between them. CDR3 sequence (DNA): TGTGCCAGCAGCCCAACCTACCTAGCCTCTTACGAGCAGTACTTC. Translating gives CASSPTYLASYEQYF.